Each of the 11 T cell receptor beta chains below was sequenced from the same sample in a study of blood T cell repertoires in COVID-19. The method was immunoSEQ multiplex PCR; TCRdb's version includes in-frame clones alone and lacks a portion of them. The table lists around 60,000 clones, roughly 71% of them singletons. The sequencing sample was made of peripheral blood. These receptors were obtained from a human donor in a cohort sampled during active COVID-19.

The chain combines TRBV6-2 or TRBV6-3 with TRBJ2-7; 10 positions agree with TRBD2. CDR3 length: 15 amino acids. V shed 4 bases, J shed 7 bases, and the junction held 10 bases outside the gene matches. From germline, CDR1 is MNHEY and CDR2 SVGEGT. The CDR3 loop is CASSFSALAGREQYF. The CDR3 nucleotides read TGTGCCAGCAGTTTTAGCGCACTAGCGGGGCGGGAGCAGTACTTC.

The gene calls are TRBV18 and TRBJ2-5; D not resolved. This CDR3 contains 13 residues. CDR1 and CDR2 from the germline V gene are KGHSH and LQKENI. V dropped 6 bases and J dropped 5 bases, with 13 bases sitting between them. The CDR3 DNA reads TGTGCCAGCTCGCTTCTAGGCCCGGAGACCCAGTACTTC. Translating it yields CASSLLGPETQYF. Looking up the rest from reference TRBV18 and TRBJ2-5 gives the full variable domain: NAGVMQNPRHLVRRRGQEARLRCSPMKGHSHVYWYRQLPEEGLKFMVYLQKENIIDESGMPKERFSAEFPKEGPSILRIQQVVRGDSAAYFCASSLLGPETQYFGPGTRLLVL.

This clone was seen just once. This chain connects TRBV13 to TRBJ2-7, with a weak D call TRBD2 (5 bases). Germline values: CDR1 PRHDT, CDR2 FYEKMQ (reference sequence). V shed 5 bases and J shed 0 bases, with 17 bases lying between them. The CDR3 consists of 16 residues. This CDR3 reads CASSPGPSRGSYEQYF. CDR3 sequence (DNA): TGTGCCAGCAGCCCCGGACCGTCCCGGGGCTCCTACGAGCAGTACTTC.

CDR3 sequence (DNA): TGTGCCAGCAGCTTAACGCCCGGGACAGATCTCTATGGCTACACCTTC. Translating gives CASSLTPGTDLYGYTF. V gene TRBV7-2 combines with J gene TRBJ1-2; 7 nucleotides align to TRBD1. Trimming cost V 2 bases and J 4 bases; bases outside gene matches: 10. This CDR3 region has 16 residues. Germline V CDR1 and CDR2: SGHTA, FQGNSA. The whole variable domain, filled in from reference TRBV7-2 and TRBJ1-2, reads GAGVSQSPSNKVTEKGKDVELRCDPISGHTALYWYRQSLGQGLEFLIYFQGNSAPDKSGLPSDRFSAERTGGSVSTLTIQRTQQEDSAVYLCASSLTPGTDLYGYTFGSGTRLTVV.

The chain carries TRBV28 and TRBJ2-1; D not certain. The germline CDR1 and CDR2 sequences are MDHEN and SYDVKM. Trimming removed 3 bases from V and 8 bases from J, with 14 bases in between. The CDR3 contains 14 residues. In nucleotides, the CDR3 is TGTGCCAGCAGTTTTGACGGGTCTCAAGATGAGCAGTTCTTC. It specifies CASSFDGSQDEQFF.

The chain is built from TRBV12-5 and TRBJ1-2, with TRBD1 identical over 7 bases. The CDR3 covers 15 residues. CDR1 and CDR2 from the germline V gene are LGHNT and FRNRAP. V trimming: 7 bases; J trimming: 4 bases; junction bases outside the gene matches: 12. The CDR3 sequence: CASVAGTASFYGYTF. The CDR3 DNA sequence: TGTGCTAGTGTGGCCGGGACAGCGTCCTTCTATGGCTACACCTTC.

CDR3 in DNA: TGTGCCACCACCACAGGCAAGGAAGCAGATACGCAGTATTTT. Protein: CATTTGKEADTQYF. This chain joins TRBV10-3 and TRBJ2-3; the D gene is possibly TRBD1 (5 bases). Germline V lookup: CDR1 ENHRY, CDR2 SYGVKD. The CDR3 is 14 residues long. With 10 bases removed from V and 4 bases from J, the gap between germline ends came to 18 bases.

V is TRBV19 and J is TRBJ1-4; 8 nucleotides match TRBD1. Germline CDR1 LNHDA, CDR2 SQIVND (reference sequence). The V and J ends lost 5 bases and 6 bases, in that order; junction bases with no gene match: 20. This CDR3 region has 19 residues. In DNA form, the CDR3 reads TGTGCCAGTAGTGGGGGGGACAGGTTCTCCGGGCAAAGGGATGAAAAACTGTTTTTT. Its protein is CASSGGDRFSGQRDEKLFF.

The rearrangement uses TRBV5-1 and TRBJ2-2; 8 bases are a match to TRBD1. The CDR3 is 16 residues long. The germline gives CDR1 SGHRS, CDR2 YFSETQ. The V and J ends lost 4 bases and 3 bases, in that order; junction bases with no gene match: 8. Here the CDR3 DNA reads TGCGCCAGCAGCCCAGGGGACAGGTCGGACACCGGGGAGCTGTTTTTT. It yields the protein CASSPGDRSDTGELFF.

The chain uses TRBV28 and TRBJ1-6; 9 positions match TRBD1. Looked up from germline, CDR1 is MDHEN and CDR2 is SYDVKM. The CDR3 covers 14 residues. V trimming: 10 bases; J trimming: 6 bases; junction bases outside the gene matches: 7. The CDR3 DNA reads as TGTGCCACCCGGACAGGGGCGGGTAATTCACCCCTCCACTTT. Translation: CATRTGAGNSPLHF.

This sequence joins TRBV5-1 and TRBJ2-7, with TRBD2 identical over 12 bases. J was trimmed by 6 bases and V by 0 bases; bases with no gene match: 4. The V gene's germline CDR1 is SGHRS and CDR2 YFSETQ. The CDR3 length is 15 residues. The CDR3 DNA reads TGCGCCAGCAGCTTGGGACTAGCGGGAGCGTCCGAGCAGTACTTC. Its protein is CASSLGLAGASEQYF.